This TCR beta chain is drawn from a study of blood T cell repertoires in COVID-19 (dated by TCRdb to the early 2020s). About the study as a whole: Collaborator samples came from the United States, Italy and Spain and covered acute and convalescent phases of COVID-19. The prospective study material was composed of cDNA or gDNA derived from T cells, B-cell-depleted T cells, or PBMCs. Deeply sampled blood TCRbeta repertoires from subjects exposed to, actively infected with, or recovered from COVID-19 were included in the dataset. The repertoires were made available in a free public database intended to serve as a resource for research on the immune response to SARS-CoV-2. Samples came from the ongoing ImmuneRACE study (first 160 participants) plus 1,254 subjects from 6 global collaborators. Nearly every sample came with metadata listing a de-identified subject ID, COVID-19 status, age in years and sex. HLA class I and class II types, where available, came from metadata supplied by the sample provider rather than from assay-based typing.

TCRbeta CDR3 regions were amplified from genomic DNA using the immunoSEQ Assay, a bias-controlled multiplex PCR. Under the source paper's analysis protocol: The number of nucleated cells in each sample was estimated by amplification of reference gene primers within the assay. To quantify the absolute abundance of each unique TCRbeta CDR3 rearrangement, sequence reads were collapsed and filtered. Productive Simpson clonality was computed per sample as the square root of Simpson's diversity index over productive rearrangements. In TCRdb, the immuneACCESS table is reduced to in-frame sequences with V and J assigned. These tables do not hold every clone; where another copy was compared, an unresolved V gene accounts for under half, and the others remain unexplained. V and J calls and clone size follow that table, whereas D and trimming were derived from the DNA. The sample data list under 75,000 clones, and around four fifths of these were observed just once. Jointly, the top ten make up more than 15% of the sample.

The cysteine opens and the phenylalanine closes a CDR3 of 19 amino acids. Only CDR3 DNA remains: 57 bases, in frame from the first base. Ends trimmed: V by 0 bases, J by 3 bases; bases unmatched to a gene: 18. The CDR1 and CDR2 encoded by the germline V gene (reference sequence) are SGHNT and YYREEE. The collaborating institutions used their own protocols to collect whole blood in K2EDTA tubes. For TCRbeta analysis, collaborator samples were shipped as frozen whole blood, as isolated PBMCs, or as DNA extracted from either sample type. Of note for this clone: This clone's antigen is unknown. Nothing much larger sits one base from this clone, and base qualities are not available.

Study-wide conclusions, independent of this receptor: How much clinical and demographic metadata was included differed by source and by participant, and the metadata was provided uncurated.

The clonotype comes from a woman in her 50s with active or convalescent COVID-19. Recombination connected TRBV5-4 to TRBJ2-7, and 7 bases in between align with TRBD1. Sequenced input: peripheral blood. The nucleotide sequence reads as follows: TGTGCCAGCAGCTTGGGACCACCAGCGGACAGGAATGCATACTACGAGCAGTACTTC. Translation gives CASSLGPPADRNAYYEQYF.